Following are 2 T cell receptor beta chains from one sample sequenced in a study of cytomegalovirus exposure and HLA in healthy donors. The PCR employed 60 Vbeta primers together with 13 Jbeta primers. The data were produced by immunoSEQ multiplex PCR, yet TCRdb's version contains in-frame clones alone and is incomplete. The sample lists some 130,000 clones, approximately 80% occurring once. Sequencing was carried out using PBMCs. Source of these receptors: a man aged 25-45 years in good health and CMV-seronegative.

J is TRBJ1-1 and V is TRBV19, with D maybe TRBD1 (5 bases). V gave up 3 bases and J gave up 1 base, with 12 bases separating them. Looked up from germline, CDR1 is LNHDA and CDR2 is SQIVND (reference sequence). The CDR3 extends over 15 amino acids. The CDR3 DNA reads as TGTGCCAGTAGTATTTCGCAGGGAGGGAACACTGAAGCTTTCTTT. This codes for CASSISQGGNTEAFF.

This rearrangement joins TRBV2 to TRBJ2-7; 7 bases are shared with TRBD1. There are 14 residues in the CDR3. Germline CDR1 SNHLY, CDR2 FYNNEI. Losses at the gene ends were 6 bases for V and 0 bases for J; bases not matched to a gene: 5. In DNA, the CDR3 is TGTGCCAGCAGGGACCGGGACAGCTCCTACGAGCAGTACTTC. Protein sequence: CASRDRDSSYEQYF.